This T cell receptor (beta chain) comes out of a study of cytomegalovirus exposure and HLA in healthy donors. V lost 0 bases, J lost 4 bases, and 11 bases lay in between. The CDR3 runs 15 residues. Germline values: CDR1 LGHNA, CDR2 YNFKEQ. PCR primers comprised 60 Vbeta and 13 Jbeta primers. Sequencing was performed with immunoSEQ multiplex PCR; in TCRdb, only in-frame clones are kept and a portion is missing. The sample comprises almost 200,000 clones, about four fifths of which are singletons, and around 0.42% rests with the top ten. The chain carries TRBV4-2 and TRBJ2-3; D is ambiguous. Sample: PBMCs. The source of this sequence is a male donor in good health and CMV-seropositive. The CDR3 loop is CASSQDAIEADTQYF. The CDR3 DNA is TGTGCCAGCAGCCAAGACGCCATAGAGGCAGATACGCAGTATTTT.